These 21 T cell receptor beta chains share one sample of origin, sequenced in a study of a mutant IDH1 vaccine in newly diagnosed glioma. Only in-frame clones appear in the TCRdb table, and some are missing; sequencing was by immunoSEQ multiplex PCR. The table has around 120,000 clones, around 80% seen once. Their cognate antigens are unknown. The time point here: week 11, during vaccination. Every single dose of the vaccine, 300 ug of mutant IDH1 20-mer peptide, came with topical imiquimod. This sample comprised PBMCs, obtained from a glioma patient whose treatment included an IDH1 peptide vaccine. Receptors were obtained from a middle-aged man with glioma.

V gene TRBV9 combines with J gene TRBJ2-3; 8 bases fit TRBD2. Germline CDR1 is SGDLS and CDR2 is YYNGEE. With V trimmed by 6 bases and J by 1 base, 4 bases remained unmatched. This CDR3 is 14 amino acids long. In nucleotides, the CDR3 is TGTGCCAGCACCAGGCGGGGGGGCACAGATACGCAGTATTTT. This codes for CASTRRGGTDTQYF.

The chain is built from TRBV5-5 and TRBJ1-3; unclear D gene. Germline V gene data show CDR1 as SGHKS and CDR2 as YYEKEE (reference sequence). This CDR3 is 16 amino acids long. V gave up 1 base and J gave up 3 bases, with 14 bases separating them. The CDR3 reads CASSLMGGQLGNTIYF. As DNA, the CDR3 is TGTGCCAGCAGCTTGATGGGAGGGCAGCTTGGAAACACCATATATTTT.

V and J are TRBV5-1 and TRBJ1-1; D is perhaps TRBD1 (6 bases). Germline V gene lookup returns CDR1 SGHRS and CDR2 YFSETQ. The CDR3 spans 16 residues. Trimming took off 4 bases at V and 2 bases at J, with 18 bases between the two ends. CDR3 amino acids: CASSPWGGAINTEAFF. CDR3 nucleotide sequence: TGCGCCAGCAGCCCTTGGGGGGGGGCGATAAACACTGAAGCTTTCTTT.

This clone was recorded only once. The junction and the germline gene differ at one end; a read error may be behind it. The genes are TRBV7-7 and TRBJ2-5, with TRBD2 as a possible D gene (7 bases). CDR1 is SSHAT and CDR2 is FNYEAQ in the germline V gene (reference sequence). This CDR3 has 15 amino acids. CDR3 nucleotide sequence: TGTGCTAGCAGCTCTGGGGGGGCGGCCCAAGAGACCCAGTACTTC. This sequence encodes CASSSGGAAQETQYF.

This clone turned up a few times. The chain has TRBV19 and TRBJ1-2; no clear D gene. The V end was cut by 6 bases, the J end by 5 bases, with 10 bases between. Germline CDR1 is LNHDA and CDR2 is SQIVND (reference sequence). This CDR3 contains 12 residues. This CDR3 reads CASRHSAYGYTF. CDR3 nucleotide sequence: TGTGCCAGTAGACACTCAGCGTATGGCTACACCTTC.

The V call is TRBV18, the J call TRBJ2-3; 7 nucleotides line up with TRBD2. Trimming at V came to 3 bases and at J to 9 bases, leaving 9 bases not matched to a gene. Germline V gene sequence: CDR1 KGHSH, CDR2 LQKENI. The CDR3 sequence is 14 residues long. Written as DNA, the CDR3 is TGTGCCAGCTCACCCGCGTCCCTAGCGGAAACGCAGTATTTT. Translated: CASSPASLAETQYF.

The chain carries TRBV2 and TRBJ2-7; D perhaps matches TRBD2 (6 bases). Deletions cut 3 bases from V and 9 bases from J, with 9 bases between. CDR3 length equals 11 residues. The V gene's germline CDR1 is SNHLY and CDR2 FYNNEI. CDR3 residues: CASSEPGLQYF. DNA for the CDR3: TGTGCCAGCAGTGAGCCGGGACTGCAGTACTTC.

The table lists this clone with a count of one. The chain is built from TRBV7-2 and TRBJ2-7, with D possibly being TRBD1 (5 bases). CDR1 SGHTA and CDR2 FQGNSA come from the germline V gene. The CDR3 has 13 amino acids. Trimming pared 9 bases from V and 7 bases from J, leaving 19 bases between. The chain's CDR3 is CASGAGILREQYF. Here the CDR3 DNA reads TGTGCCAGTGGGGCAGGGATCCTACGAGAGCAGTACTTC.

The rearrangement uses TRBV11-2 and TRBJ2-7; 9 bases fit TRBD2. Per germline, CDR1 SGHAT and CDR2 FQNNGV. The length of the CDR3 is 15 residues. V lost 0 bases, J lost 3 bases, and 3 bases stayed unmatched. The CDR3: CASSLEGSGGYEQYF. The CDR3 DNA sequence: TGTGCCAGCAGCTTAGAGGGTAGCGGGGGCTACGAGCAGTACTTC.

By sample share, this clone is large. The J gene is TRBJ2-3, the V gene TRBV9; 13 bases map to TRBD2. The CDR3 loop spans 14 amino acids. In germline, CDR1 is SGDLS, CDR2 YYNGEE. V lost 4 bases, J lost 4 bases, and 0 bases stayed unmatched. The CDR3: CASSTSGRADTQYF. CDR3 nucleotides: TGTGCCAGCAGCACTAGCGGGAGGGCAGATACGCAGTATTTT.

The V gene is TRBV7-2, the J gene TRBJ2-1, with 10 bases fitting TRBD1. The germline gives CDR1 SGHTA, CDR2 FQGNSA. The junction had 10 bases not matched to a gene; V was cut back by 5 bases and J by 3 bases. There are 17 residues in the CDR3. The CDR3 nucleotides are TGTGCCAGCAGCCCCACCGGGACAGGGGCTTTCTACAATGAGCAGTTCTTC. Amino acids: CASSPTGTGAFYNEQFF.

This clone was detected a few times. The V gene is TRBV7-9, the J gene TRBJ1-1; maybe TRBD1 (5 bases). V was shortened by 2 bases and J by 5 bases, with 18 bases between the two germline ends. The length of the CDR3 is 16 residues. The V gene's germline CDR1 is SEHNR and CDR2 FQNEAQ (reference sequence). The CDR3 bases are TGTGCCAGCAGCTTAAATCTCGGCAGGGCGGGGACTGAAGCTTTCTTT. Protein: CASSLNLGRAGTEAFF.

The V gene is TRBV7-2, the J gene TRBJ2-3, with 12 bases identical to TRBD2. This CDR3 spans 17 amino acids. Unmatched junction bases numbered 5, after V lost 2 bases and J lost 2 bases. Per germline, CDR1 SGHTA and CDR2 FQGNSA. The CDR3 nucleotides read TGTGCCAGCAGCTTAACGACTAGCGGGAGTATCACAGATACGCAGTATTTT. Protein product: CASSLTTSGSITDTQYF.

This sequence joins TRBV5-4 and TRBJ1-4; 7 positions match TRBD1. This CDR3 comprises 17 residues. Germline V gene data show CDR1 as SGHNT and CDR2 as YYREEE (reference sequence). V shed 3 bases and J 0 bases; nucleotides not matched to a gene: 8. The CDR3 sequence: CASSSSQGRSTNEKLFF. Written as DNA, the CDR3 is TGTGCCAGCAGCTCCTCACAGGGGCGGTCAACTAATGAAAAACTGTTTTTT.

This clone was observed a handful of times. In nucleotides, the CDR3 is TGTGCCAGCAGCCAAGATCGGAGGGTAGTTAATTCACCCCTCCACTTT. Encoded protein: CASSQDRRVVNSPLHF. The V call is TRBV4-2, the J call TRBJ1-6; D gene unclear. CDR1 LGHNA and CDR2 YNFKEQ come from the germline V gene. V lost 0 bases to trimming and J lost 6 bases, with 12 bases between them. This CDR3 comprises 16 residues.

This clone is a singleton in its sample. The chain links TRBV13 to TRBJ2-7, with 12 bases aligning to TRBD1. V was pared by 5 bases and J by 3 bases, with 5 bases of the junction left unmatched. The germline V gene has CDR1 PRHDT and CDR2 FYEKMQ (reference sequence). There are 15 residues in the CDR3. CDR3 sequence: CASSLGQGAIYEQYF. In DNA form, the CDR3 reads TGTGCCAGCAGCCTGGGACAGGGGGCTATCTACGAGCAGTACTTC.

The sample holds a few counts of this clone. The chain has TRBV6-6 and TRBJ2-7; D not certain. Germline CDR1 reads MNHNY; CDR2 reads SVGAGI (reference sequence). Trimming shortened V by 6 bases and J by 4 bases, and 13 bases separated the two germline ends. CDR3 length: 13 residues. CDR3 loop: CASSRSPSYEQYF. Here the CDR3 DNA reads TGTGCCAGCAGCCGTTCACCGAGTTACGAGCAGTACTTC.

The chain recombines TRBV28 with TRBJ2-7, with 7 bases that match TRBD1. Unmatched junction bases numbered 3, after V lost 6 bases and J lost 4 bases. Germline CDR1 reads MDHEN; CDR2 reads SYDVKM. The CDR3 has 12 residues. The CDR3 sequence: CASRPTGYEQYF. Here the CDR3 DNA reads TGTGCCAGCAGGCCGACAGGGTACGAGCAGTACTTC.

This clone was recorded a few times. The genes are TRBV5-1 and TRBJ1-2, with unresolved D. The CDR3 consists of 13 residues. Between the trimmed V and J ends, which lost 6 bases and 4 bases, there was a span of 13 bases. In germline, CDR1 is SGHRS, CDR2 YFSETQ. In DNA form, the CDR3 reads TGCGCCAGCACCCCTCCGGGAGGCTATGGCTACACCTTC. It encodes CASTPPGGYGYTF.

The chain is built from TRBV2 and TRBJ1-1; D uncertain. This CDR3 spans 14 amino acids. Germline CDR1 and CDR2: SNHLY and FYNNEI. V was pared by 5 bases and J by 0 bases, with 10 bases between. The CDR3 loop reads CASSLGDLNTEAFF. Here the CDR3 DNA reads TGTGCCAGCAGTTTAGGAGACCTGAACACTGAAGCTTTCTTT.

The rearrangement joins TRBV19 to TRBJ2-4; 7 nucleotides align to TRBD1. The CDR3 is 12 residues long. Losses at the gene ends were 4 bases for V and 7 bases for J; bases not matched to a gene: 1. Germline loops: CDR1 LNHDA, CDR2 SQIVND (reference sequence). CDR3 amino acids: CASSKDRNIQYF. CDR3 nucleotide sequence: TGTGCCAGTAGTAAGGACAGGAACATTCAGTACTTC.